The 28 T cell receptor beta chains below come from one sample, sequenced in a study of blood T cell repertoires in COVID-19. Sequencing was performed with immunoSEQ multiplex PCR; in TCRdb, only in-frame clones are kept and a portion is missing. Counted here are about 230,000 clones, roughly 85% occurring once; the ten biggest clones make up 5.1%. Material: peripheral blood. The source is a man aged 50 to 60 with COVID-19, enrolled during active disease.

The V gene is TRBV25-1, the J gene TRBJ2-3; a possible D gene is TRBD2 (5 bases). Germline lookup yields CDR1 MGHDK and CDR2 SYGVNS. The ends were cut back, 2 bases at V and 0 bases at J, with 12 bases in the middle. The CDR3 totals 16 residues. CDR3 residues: CASSERTERSTDTQYF. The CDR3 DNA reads TGTGCCAGCAGTGAACGCACCGAGCGGAGCACAGATACGCAGTATTTT.

In DNA form, the CDR3 reads TGTGCCAGCAGCTTGATGGGGGCAGGGGCGGCAGATACGCAGTATTTT. It encodes CASSLMGAGAADTQYF. The rearrangement uses TRBV7-2 and TRBJ2-3; TRBD1 might be the D (6 bases). The CDR3 runs to 16 residues. The germline CDR1 and CDR2 sequences are SGHTA and FQGNSA. Deletions cut 3 bases from V and 4 bases from J, with 17 bases between. The complete variable domain, with remaining parts taken from reference TRBV7-2 and TRBJ2-3, reads GAGVSQSPSNKVTEKGKDVELRCDPISGHTALYWYRQSLGQGLEFLIYFQGNSAPDKSGLPSDRFSAERTGGSVSTLTIQRTQQEDSAVYLCASSLMGAGAADTQYFGPGTRLTVL.

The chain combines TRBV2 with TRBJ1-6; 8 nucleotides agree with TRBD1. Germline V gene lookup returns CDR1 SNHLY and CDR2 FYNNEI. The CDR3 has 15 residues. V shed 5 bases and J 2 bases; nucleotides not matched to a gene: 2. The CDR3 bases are TGTGCCAGCAGTCGGGACAGGCCCTATAATTCACCCCTCCACTTT. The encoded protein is CASSRDRPYNSPLHF. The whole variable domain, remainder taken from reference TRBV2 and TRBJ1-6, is EPEVTQTPSHQVTQMGQEVILRCVPISNHLYFYWYRQILGQKVEFLVSFYNNEISEKSEIFDDQFSVERPDGSNFTLKIRSTKLEDSAMYFCASSRDRPYNSPLHFGNGTRLTVT.

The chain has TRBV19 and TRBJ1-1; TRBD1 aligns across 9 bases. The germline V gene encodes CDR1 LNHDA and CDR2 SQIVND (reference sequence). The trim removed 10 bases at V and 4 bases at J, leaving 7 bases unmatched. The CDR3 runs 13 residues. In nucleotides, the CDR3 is TGTGCCACCCAGGACAGGGGCAGCACTGAAGCTTTCTTT. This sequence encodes CATQDRGSTEAFF.

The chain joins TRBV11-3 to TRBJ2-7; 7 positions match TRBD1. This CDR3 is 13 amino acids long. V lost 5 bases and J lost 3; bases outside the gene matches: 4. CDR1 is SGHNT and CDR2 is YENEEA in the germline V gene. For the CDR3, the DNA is TGTGCCAGCAGCCCAGGGGACAGCTACGAGCAGTACTTC. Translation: CASSPGDSYEQYF.

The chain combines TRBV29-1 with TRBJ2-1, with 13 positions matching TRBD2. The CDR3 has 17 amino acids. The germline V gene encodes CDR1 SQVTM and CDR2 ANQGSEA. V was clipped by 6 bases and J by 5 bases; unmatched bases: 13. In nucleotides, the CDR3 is TGCAGCGTCGTCCTCCGGACTAGCGGGGGCCTAAACAATGAGCAGTTCTTC. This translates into CSVVLRTSGGLNNEQFF.

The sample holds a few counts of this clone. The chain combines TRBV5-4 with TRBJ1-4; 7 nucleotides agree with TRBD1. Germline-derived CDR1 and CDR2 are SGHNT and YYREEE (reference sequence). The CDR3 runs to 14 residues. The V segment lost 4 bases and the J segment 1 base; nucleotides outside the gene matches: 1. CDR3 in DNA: TGTGCCAGCAGCCGGACAGGAACTAATGAAAAACTGTTTTTT. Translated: CASSRTGTNEKLFF.

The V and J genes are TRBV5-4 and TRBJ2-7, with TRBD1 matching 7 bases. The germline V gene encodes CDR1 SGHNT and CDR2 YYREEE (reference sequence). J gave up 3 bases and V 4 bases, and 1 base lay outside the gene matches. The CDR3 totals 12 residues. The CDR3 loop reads CASSAGGYEQYF. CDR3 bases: TGTGCCAGCAGCGCAGGGGGCTACGAGCAGTACTTC.

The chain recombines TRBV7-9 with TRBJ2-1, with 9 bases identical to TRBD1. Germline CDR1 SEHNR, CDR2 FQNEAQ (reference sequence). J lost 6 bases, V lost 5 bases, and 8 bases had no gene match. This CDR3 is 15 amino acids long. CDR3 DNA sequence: TGTGCCAGCAGCAAGGGACAGGGTTTTTCCAATGAGCAGTTCTTC. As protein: CASSKGQGFSNEQFF.

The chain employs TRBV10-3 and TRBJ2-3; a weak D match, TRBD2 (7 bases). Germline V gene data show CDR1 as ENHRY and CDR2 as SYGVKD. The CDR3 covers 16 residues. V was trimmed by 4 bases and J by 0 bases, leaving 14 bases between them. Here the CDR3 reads CAISGGGGGSTDTQYF. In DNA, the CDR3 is TGTGCCATCAGTGGGGGGGGAGGGGGTAGCACAGATACGCAGTATTTT.

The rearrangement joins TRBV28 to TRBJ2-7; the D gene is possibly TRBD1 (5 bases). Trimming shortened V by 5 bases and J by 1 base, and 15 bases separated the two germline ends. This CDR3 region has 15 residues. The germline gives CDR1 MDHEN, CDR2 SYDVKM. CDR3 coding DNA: TGTGCCAGCAGTCTCCCACCTACAGGTTCCTACGAGCAGTACTTC. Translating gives CASSLPPTGSYEQYF. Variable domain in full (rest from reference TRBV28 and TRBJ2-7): DVKVTQSSRYLVKRTGEKVFLECVQDMDHENMFWYRQDPGLGLRLIYFSYDVKMKEKGDIPEGYSVSREKKERFSLILESASTNQTSMYLCASSLPPTGSYEQYFGPGTRLTVT.

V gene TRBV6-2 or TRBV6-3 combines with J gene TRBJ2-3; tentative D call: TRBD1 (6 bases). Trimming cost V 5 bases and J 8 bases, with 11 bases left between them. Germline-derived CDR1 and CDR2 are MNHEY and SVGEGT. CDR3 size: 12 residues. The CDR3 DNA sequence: TGTGCCAGCAGTGGAAGGGGGAGTACGCAGTATTTT. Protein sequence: CASSGRGSTQYF.

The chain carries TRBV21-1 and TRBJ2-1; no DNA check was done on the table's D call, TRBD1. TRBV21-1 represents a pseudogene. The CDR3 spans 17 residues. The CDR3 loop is CASSKVLSPRSYNEQFF. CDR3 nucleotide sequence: TGTGCCAGCAGCAAAGTTCTTTCACCCAGGTCTTACAATGAGCAGTTCTTC.

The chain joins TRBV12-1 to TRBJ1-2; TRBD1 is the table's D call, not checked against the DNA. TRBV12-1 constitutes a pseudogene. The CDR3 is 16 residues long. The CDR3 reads CASTYQGQAADYGYTF. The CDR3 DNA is TGTGCCAGCACCTACCAGGGACAGGCTGCCGACTATGGCTACACCTTC.

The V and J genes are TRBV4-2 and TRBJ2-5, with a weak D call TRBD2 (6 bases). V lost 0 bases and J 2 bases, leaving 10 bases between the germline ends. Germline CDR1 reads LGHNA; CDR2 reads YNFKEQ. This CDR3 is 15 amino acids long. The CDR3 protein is CASSQEGLHQETQYF. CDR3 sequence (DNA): TGTGCCAGCAGCCAAGAGGGACTGCATCAAGAGACCCAGTACTTC.

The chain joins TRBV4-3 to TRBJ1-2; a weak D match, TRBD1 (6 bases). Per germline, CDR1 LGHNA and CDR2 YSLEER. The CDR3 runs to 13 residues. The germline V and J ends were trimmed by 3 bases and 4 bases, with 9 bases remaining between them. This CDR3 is CASSHAGAYGYTF. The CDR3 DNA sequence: TGCGCCAGCAGCCATGCGGGGGCCTATGGCTACACCTTC.

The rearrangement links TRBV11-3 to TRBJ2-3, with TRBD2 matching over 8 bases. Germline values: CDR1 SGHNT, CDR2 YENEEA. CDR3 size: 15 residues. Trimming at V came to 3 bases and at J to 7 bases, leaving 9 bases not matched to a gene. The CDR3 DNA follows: TGTGCCAGCAGCTTTTCGGGGGGGGCTATGAATACGCAGTATTTT. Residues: CASSFSGGAMNTQYF.

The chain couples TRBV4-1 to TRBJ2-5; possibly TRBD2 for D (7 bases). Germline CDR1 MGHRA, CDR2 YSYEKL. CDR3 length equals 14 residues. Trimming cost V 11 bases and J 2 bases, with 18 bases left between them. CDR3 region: CASAGGPSQETQYF. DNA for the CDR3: TGCGCCTCCGCCGGGGGGCCCTCTCAAGAGACCCAGTACTTC.

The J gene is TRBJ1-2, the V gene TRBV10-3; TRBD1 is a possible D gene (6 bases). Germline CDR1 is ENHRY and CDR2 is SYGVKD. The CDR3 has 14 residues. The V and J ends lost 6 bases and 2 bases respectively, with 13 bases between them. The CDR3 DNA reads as TGTGCCATCAGGGCACAGGGAGAGAACTATGGCTACACCTTC. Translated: CAIRAQGENYGYTF.

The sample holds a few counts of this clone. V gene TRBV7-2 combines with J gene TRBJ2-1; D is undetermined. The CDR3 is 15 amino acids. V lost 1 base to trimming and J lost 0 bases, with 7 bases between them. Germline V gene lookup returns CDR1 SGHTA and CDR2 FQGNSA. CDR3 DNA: TGTGCCAGCAGCTTAGTGGGCAGCTCCTACAATGAGCAGTTCTTC. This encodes CASSLVGSSYNEQFF.

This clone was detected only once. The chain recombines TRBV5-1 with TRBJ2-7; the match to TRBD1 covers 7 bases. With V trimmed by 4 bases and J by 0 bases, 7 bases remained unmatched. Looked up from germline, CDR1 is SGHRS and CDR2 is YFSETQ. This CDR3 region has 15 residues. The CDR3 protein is CASSDGTASSYEQYF. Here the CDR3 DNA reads TGCGCCAGCAGCGACGGGACAGCTAGCTCCTACGAGCAGTACTTC.

Here the CDR3 reads CAGSGGSTDTQYF. CDR3 DNA: TGTGCCGGGTCAGGAGGGAGCACAGATACGCAGTATTTT. V usage is TRBV7-9 and J usage is TRBJ2-3; D perhaps matches TRBD2 (6 bases). From germline, CDR1 is SEHNR and CDR2 FQNEAQ (reference sequence). The CDR3 has 13 residues. V was trimmed by 11 bases and J by 0 bases, leaving 12 bases between them.

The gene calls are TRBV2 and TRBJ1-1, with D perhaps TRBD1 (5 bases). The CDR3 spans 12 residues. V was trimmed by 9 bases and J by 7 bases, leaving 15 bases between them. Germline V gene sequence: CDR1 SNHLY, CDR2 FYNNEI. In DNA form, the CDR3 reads TGTGCCAGGCAGTCAGGGAGGGGTGAAGCTTTCTTT. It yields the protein CARQSGRGEAFF.

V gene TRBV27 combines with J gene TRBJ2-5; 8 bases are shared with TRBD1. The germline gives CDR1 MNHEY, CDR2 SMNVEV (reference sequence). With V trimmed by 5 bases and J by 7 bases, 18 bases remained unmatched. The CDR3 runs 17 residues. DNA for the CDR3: TGTGCCAGCAGTCTCTCAGGGGGCGGGTTGGTTGGGAGGACCCAGTACTTC. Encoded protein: CASSLSGGGLVGRTQYF.

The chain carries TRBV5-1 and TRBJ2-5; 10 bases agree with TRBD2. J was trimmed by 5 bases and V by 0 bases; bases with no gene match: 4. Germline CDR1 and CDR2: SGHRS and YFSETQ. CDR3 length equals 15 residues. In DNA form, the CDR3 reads TGCGCCAGCAGCTTGGAGCGGGGGGGCCGTGAGACCCAGTACTTC. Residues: CASSLERGGRETQYF.

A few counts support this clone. This CDR3 is CASSATGTGGEQYF. For the CDR3, the DNA is TGTGCCAGCAGCGCCACCGGGACAGGAGGCGAGCAGTACTTC. V is TRBV9 and J is TRBJ2-7, with 8 bases that match TRBD1. The junction had 8 bases not matched to a gene; V was cut back by 3 bases and J by 6 bases. CDR1 SGDLS and CDR2 YYNGEE come from the germline V gene. This CDR3 is 14 amino acids long.

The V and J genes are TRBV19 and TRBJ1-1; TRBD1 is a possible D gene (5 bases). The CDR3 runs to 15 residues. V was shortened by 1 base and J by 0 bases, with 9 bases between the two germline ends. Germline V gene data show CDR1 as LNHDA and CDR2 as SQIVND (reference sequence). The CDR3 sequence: CASSIGEGLNTEAFF. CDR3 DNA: TGTGCCAGTAGTATAGGGGAGGGGTTGAACACTGAAGCTTTCTTT.

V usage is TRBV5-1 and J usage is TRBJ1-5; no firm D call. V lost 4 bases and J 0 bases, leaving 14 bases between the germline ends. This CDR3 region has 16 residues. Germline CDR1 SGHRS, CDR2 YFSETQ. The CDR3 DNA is TGCGCCAGCAGCGAGACGACTGGAGATAGCAATCAGCCCCAGCATTTT. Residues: CASSETTGDSNQPQHF. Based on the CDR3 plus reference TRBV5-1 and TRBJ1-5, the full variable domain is KAGVTQTPRYLIKTRGQQVTLSCSPISGHRSVSWYQQTPGQGLQFLFEYFSETQRNKGNFPGRFSGRQFSNSRSEMNVSTLELGDSALYLCASSETTGDSNQPQHFGDGTRLSIL.